This record looks at one TCR beta chain sequence and its context. Its antigen remains unknown. This entry belongs to a study of lymphopenia after photon versus proton radiotherapy. Findings and caveats of the study: Oligoclonal CD8+ Temra expansion after nadir drove photon patients' diversity drop. Only patients who died were analyzed for survival; proton advantage is unproven. Under photons, naive T cells and diversity fell while effector/memory populations rose.

The assay was immunoSEQ multiplex PCR, and TCRdb's table has in-frame clones only and misses some. The table has roughly 30,000 clones, about 83% seen once. V lost 1 base and J 4 bases, leaving 7 bases between the germline ends. Germline loops: CDR1 SGHAT, CDR2 FQNNGV. CDR3 length: 14 amino acids. The sample in question was peripheral blood, obtained from a patient treated with proton-based radiotherapy. The V gene is TRBV11-2, the J gene TRBJ2-2; a weak D match, TRBD1 (5 bases). This receptor was obtained from a woman in her sixties or seventies with cholangiocarcinoma. Some clones in this sample may be carry-over from other donors' samples. CDR3 loop: CASSLAGFTGELFF. The CDR3 DNA is TGTGCCAGCAGCTTAGCAGGGTTCACCGGGGAGCTGTTTTTT.